This T cell receptor (beta chain) was captured in a study of cytomegalovirus exposure and HLA in healthy donors. Vbeta (60) and Jbeta (13) primers were used in the PCR. TCRdb's copy holds only in-frame clones and misses some; the assay was immunoSEQ multiplex PCR. The sample has 95,000 to 100,000 clones, 76% seen once. Note on this clone: The target antigen is unknown.

Study-wide findings and caveats: A later analysis reportedly found that, within productive TCRs, an Asian-associated ancestry cluster had fewer N-insertions than the mean observed across the approximately 700 donors.

Sequenced input: PBMCs. This clonotype was obtained from a man aged 35 to 55 in good health and CMV-seronegative.

The CDR3 DNA reads TGTGCCAGCAGTGAAAACTTCCAAGAGACCCAGTACTTC. Translating gives CASSENFQETQYF. The V call is TRBV6-4, the J call TRBJ2-5, with D unclear. Looked up from germline, CDR1 is MRHNA and CDR2 is SNTAGT. The CDR3 extends over 13 amino acids. Trimming cost V 3 bases and J 1 base, with 6 bases left between them.